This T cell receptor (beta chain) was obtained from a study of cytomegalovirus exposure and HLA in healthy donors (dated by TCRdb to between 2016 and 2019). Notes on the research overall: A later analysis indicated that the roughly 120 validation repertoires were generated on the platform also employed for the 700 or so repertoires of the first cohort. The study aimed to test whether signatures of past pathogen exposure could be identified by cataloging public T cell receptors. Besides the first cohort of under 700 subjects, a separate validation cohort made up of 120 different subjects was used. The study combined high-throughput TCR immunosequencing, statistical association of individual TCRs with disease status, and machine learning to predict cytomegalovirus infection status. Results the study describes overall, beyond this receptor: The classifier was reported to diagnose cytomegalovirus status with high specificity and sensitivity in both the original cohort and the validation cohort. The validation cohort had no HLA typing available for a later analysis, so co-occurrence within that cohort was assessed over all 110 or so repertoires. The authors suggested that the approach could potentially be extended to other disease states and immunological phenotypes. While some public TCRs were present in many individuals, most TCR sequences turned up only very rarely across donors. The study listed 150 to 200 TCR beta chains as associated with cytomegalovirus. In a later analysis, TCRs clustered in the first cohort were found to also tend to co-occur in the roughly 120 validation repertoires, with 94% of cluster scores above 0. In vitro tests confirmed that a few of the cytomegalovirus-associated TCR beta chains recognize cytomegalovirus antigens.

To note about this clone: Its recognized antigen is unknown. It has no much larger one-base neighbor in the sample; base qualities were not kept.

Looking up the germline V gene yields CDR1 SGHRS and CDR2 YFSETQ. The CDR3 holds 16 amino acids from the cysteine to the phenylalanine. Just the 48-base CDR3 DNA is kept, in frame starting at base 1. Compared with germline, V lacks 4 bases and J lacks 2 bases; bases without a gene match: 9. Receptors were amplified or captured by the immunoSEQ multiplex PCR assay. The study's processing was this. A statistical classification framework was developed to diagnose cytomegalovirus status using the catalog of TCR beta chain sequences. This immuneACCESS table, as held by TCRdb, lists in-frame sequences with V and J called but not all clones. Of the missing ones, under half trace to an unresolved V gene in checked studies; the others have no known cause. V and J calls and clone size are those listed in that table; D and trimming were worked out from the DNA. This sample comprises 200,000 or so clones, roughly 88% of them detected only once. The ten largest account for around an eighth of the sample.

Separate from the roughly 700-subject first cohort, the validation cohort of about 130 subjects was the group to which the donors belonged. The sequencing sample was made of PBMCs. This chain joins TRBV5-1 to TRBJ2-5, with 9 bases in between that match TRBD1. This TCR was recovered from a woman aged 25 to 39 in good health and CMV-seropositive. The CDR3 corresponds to CASSTGQGVLQETQYF. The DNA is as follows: TGCGCCAGCAGCACGGGACAGGGCGTTCTGCAAGAGACCCAGTACTTC. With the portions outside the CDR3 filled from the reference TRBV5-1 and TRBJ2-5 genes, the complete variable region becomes KAGVTQTPRYLIKTRGQQVTLSCSPISGHRSVSWYQQTPGQGLQFLFEYFSETQRNKGNFPGRFSGRQFSNSRSEMNVSTLELGDSALYLCASSTGQGVLQETQYFGPGTRLLVL.